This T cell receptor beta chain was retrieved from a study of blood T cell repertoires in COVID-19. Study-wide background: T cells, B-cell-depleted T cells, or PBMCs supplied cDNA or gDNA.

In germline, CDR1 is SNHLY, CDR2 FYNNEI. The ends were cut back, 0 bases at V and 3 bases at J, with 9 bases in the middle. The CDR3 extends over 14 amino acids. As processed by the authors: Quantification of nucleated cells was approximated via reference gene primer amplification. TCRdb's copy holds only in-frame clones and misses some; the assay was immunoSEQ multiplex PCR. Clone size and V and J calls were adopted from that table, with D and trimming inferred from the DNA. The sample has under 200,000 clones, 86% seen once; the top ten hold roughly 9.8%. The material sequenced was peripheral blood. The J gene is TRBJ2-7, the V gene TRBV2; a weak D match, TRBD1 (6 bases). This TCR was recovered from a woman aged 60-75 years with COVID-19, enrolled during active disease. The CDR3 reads CASSEAGQGYEQYF. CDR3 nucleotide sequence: TGTGCCAGCAGTGAAGCGGGACAAGGCTACGAGCAGTACTTC.